The TCR beta chain described here comes from a study of beta chain features in type 1 diabetes. Concerning this clone: As yet, its antigen is unknown.

Findings of the study overall: In all four CD4+ subsets, TCRB CDR3 length was significantly, moderately reduced in type 1 diabetes. Here, the possible influence of HLA type (on TCRB rearrangement) remained unresolved. For patients and controls alike, PCR might favor shorter templates to the same degree. Because the template was cDNA, high-expressing cells might be over-represented.

The entirety of the isolated RNA underwent reverse transcription, so expressed TCRB transcripts were sequenced. Sequencing used immunoSEQ multiplex PCR; TCRdb keeps in-frame clones, though not all of them. The table shows about 13,000 clones, with over 40% occurring only once. This TCR derives from a man younger than 35 in good health. Sequencing was performed on stem cell memory CD4+ T cells from blood.

The CDR3 reads CASSLDGALETQYF. In DNA, the CDR3 is TGTGCCAGCAGCTTAGATGGGGCCCTGGAGACCCAGTACTTC. The chain employs TRBV11-3 and TRBJ2-5; possible D gene TRBD1, 5 bases. The CDR3 sequence is 14 residues long. Germline CDR1 SGHNT, CDR2 YENEEA. Trimming shortened V by 0 bases and J by 5 bases, and 10 bases separated the two germline ends.